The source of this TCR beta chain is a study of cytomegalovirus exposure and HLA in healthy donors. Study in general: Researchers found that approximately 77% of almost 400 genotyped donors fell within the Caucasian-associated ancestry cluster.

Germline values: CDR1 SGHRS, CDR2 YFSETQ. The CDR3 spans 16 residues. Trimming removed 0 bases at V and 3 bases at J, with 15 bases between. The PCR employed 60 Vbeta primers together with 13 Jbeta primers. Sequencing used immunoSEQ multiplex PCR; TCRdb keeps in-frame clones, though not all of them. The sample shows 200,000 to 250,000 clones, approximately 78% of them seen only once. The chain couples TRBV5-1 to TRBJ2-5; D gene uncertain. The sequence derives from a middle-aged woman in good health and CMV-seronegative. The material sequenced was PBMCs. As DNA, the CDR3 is TGCGCCAGCAGCTTGGCCGTTGGTTCTGCAGAAGAGACCCAGTACTTC. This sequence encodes CASSLAVGSAEETQYF.